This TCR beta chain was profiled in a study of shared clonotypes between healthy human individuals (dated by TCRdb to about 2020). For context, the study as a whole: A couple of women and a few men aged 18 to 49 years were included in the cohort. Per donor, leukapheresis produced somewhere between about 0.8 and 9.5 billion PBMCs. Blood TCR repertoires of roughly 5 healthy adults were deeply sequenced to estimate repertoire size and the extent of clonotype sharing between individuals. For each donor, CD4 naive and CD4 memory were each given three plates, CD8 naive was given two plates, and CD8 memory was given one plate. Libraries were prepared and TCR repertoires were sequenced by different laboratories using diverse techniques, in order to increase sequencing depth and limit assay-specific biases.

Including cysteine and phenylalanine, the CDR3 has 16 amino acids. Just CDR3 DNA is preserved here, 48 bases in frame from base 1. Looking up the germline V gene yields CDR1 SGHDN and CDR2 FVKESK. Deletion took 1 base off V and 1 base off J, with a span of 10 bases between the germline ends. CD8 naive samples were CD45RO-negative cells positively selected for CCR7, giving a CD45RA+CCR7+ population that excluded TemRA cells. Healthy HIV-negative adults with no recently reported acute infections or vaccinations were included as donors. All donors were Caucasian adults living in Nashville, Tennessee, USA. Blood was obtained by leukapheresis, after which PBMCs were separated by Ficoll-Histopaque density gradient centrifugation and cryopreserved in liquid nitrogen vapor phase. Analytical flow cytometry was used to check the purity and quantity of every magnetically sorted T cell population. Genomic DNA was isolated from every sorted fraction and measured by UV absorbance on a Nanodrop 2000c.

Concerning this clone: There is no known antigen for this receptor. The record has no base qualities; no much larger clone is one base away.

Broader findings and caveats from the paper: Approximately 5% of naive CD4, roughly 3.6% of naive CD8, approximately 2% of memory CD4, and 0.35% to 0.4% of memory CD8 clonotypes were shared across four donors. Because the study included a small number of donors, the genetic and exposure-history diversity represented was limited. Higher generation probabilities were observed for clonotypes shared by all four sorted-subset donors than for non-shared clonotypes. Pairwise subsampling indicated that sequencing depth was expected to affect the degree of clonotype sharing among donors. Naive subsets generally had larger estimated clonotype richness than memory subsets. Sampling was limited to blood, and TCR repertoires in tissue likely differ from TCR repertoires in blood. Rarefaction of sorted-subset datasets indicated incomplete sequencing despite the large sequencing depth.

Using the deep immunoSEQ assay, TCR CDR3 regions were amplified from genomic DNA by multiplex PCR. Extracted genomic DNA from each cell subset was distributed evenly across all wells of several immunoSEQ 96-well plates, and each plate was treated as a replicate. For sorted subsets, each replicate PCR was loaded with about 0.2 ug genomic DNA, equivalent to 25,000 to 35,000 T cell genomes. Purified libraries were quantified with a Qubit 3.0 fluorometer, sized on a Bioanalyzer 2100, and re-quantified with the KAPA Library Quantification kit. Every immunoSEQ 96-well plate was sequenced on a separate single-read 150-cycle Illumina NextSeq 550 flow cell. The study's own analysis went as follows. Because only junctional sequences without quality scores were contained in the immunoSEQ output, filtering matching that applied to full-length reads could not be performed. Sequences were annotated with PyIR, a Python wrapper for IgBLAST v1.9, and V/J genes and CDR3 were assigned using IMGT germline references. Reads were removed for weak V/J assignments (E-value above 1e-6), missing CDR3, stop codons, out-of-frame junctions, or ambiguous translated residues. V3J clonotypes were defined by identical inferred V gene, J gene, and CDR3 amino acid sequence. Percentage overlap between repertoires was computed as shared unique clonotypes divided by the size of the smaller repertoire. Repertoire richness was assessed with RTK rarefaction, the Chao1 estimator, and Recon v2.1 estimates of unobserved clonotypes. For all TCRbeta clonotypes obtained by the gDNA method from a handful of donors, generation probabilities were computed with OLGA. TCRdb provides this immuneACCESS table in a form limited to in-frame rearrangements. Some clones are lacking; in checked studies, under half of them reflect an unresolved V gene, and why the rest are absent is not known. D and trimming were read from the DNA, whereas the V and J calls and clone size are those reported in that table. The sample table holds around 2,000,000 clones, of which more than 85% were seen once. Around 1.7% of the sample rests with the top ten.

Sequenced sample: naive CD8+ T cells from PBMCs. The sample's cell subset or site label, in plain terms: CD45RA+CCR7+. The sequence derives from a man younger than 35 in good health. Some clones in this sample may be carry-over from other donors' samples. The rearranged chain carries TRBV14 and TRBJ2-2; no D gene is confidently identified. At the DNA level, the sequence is TGTGCCAGCAGCCAAGCTTTCCACGGGAACACCGGGGAGCTGTTTTTT. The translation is CASSQAFHGNTGELFF.